The next 15 T cell receptor beta chains were all read from a single sample in a study of OX40 agonist ivuxolimab in advanced cancers. The method was immunoSEQ multiplex PCR; TCRdb's version includes in-frame clones alone and lacks a portion of them. The sample holds about 47,000 clones, around nine tenths seen once. The specimen was CD4+ or CD8+ T cells sorted from blood, collected in a trial of the OX40 agonist ivuxolimab. Source of these receptors: an adult with an advanced solid tumor such as melanoma, head and neck, liver or kidney cancer.

The chain is built from TRBV30 and TRBJ1-5; perhaps TRBD1 as D (6 bases). Trimming cost V 3 bases and J 1 base, with 10 bases left between them. Germline values: CDR1 GTSNPN, CDR2 SVGIG (reference sequence). The length of the CDR3 is 14 residues. In DNA form, the CDR3 reads TGTGCCTGGAGGCCGGGACACAGCAATCAGCCCCAGCATTTT. It is translated as CAWRPGHSNQPQHF.

The chain joins TRBV4-2 to TRBJ1-5; a possible D gene is TRBD1 (5 bases). This CDR3 region has 14 residues. Deletions cut 0 bases from V and 6 bases from J, with 9 bases between. Germline CDR1 LGHNA, CDR2 YNFKEQ. This CDR3 is CASSQDSGFQPQHF. In DNA, the CDR3 is TGTGCCAGCAGCCAAGATTCAGGGTTTCAGCCCCAGCATTTT.

The J gene is TRBJ2-2, the V gene TRBV10-2; 8 bases agree with TRBD1. The V segment lost 7 bases and the J segment 0 bases; nucleotides outside the gene matches: 10. CDR3 size: 17 residues. Germline V gene sequence: CDR1 WSHSY, CDR2 SAAADI. CDR3 amino acids: CASITRQGLSNTGELFF. In DNA, the CDR3 is TGCGCCAGCATCACTCGACAGGGGCTATCGAACACCGGGGAGCTGTTTTTT.

This chain links TRBV28 with TRBJ2-7; TRBD2 aligns across 12 bases. Germline loops: CDR1 MDHEN, CDR2 SYDVKM. This CDR3 is built from 15 residues. V shed 7 bases and J 6 bases; nucleotides not matched to a gene: 10. CDR3 bases: TGTGCCAGCACCCTAGCGGGAGGGCCAAGCCTCGAGCAGTACTTC. The encoded protein is CASTLAGGPSLEQYF. Together with reference TRBV28 and TRBJ2-7, the CDR3 gives the full variable domain: DVKVTQSSRYLVKRTGEKVFLECVQDMDHENMFWYRQDPGLGLRLIYFSYDVKMKEKGDIPEGYSVSREKKERFSLILESASTNQTSMYLCASTLAGGPSLEQYFGPGTRLTVT.

The chain links TRBV9 to TRBJ2-1; 14 positions match TRBD2. The germline CDR1 and CDR2 sequences are SGDLS and YYNGEE. V lost 4 bases and J lost 7; bases outside the gene matches: 7. The length of the CDR3 is 16 residues. The CDR3 DNA sequence: TGTGCCAGCAGCCCGAGGGGACTAGCGGGAGAGAATGAGCAGTTCTTC. Translation gives CASSPRGLAGENEQFF.

This sequence joins TRBV6-5 and TRBJ2-7; TRBD2 matches at 10 bases. CDR3 length: 15 residues. Germline trimming cut 5 bases from V and 1 base from J; bases unmatched to any gene: 5. CDR1 and CDR2 from the germline V gene are MNHEY and SVGAGI. CDR3 sequence reads: CASSNGGLASYEQYF. Here the CDR3 DNA reads TGTGCCAGCAGTAACGGGGGACTAGCGTCCTACGAGCAGTACTTC.

The gene calls are TRBV4-1 and TRBJ2-7; D might be TRBD1 (6 bases). Between the trimmed V and J ends, which lost 1 base and 3 bases, there was a span of 13 bases. CDR1 is MGHRA, CDR2 YSYEKL, per germline. There are 15 residues in the CDR3. The CDR3 coding sequence is TGCGCCAGCAGCCAAGGGACAGTGGGGAACTACGAGCAGTACTTC. Its protein is CASSQGTVGNYEQYF.

The V call is TRBV6-6, the J call TRBJ2-5, with unresolved D. The CDR3 covers 15 residues. V gave up 6 bases and J gave up 4 bases, with 18 bases separating them. Germline V gene sequence: CDR1 MNHNY, CDR2 SVGAGI (reference sequence). CDR3 amino acids: CASSPTSLQGETQYF. Here the CDR3 DNA reads TGTGCCAGCAGCCCCACATCCCTACAAGGAGAGACCCAGTACTTC.

The chain is built from TRBV18 and TRBJ1-1; unclear D gene. The CDR3 has 18 residues. V gave up 4 bases and J gave up 0 bases, with 21 bases separating them. Germline loops: CDR1 KGHSH, CDR2 LQKENI. CDR3 in DNA: TGTGCCAGCTCACAAGCTACCCCCGGGTACACATTGAACACTGAAGCTTTCTTT. Its translation: CASSQATPGYTLNTEAFF.

The chain uses TRBV25-1 and TRBJ2-5, with D possibly called TRBD1 or TRBD2 (5 bases each). The V and J ends lost 6 bases and 3 bases respectively, with 8 bases between them. The CDR3 is 12 residues long. The V gene's germline CDR1 is MGHDK and CDR2 SYGVNS. The CDR3: CASRGREETQYF. The CDR3 DNA reads as TGTGCCAGCAGGGGACGTGAAGAGACCCAGTACTTC. The entire variable domain, with the rest obtained from reference TRBV25-1 and TRBJ2-5, is as follows: EADIYQTPRYLVIGTGKKITLECSQTMGHDKMYWYQQDPGMELHLIHYSYGVNSTEKGDLSSESTVSRIRTEHFPLTLESARPSHTSQYLCASRGREETQYFGPGTRLLVL.

The chain couples TRBV18 to TRBJ1-5, with D tentatively TRBD1 (5 bases). The germline CDR1 and CDR2 sequences are KGHSH and LQKENI. CDR3 size: 14 residues. V was shortened by 3 bases and J by 5 bases, with 11 bases between the two germline ends. The CDR3 is CASSPGTSDQPQHF. CDR3 DNA sequence: TGTGCCAGCTCACCCGGGACTTCCGATCAGCCCCAGCATTTT.

The sample holds one count of this clone. V and J are TRBV30 and TRBJ1-3, with D perhaps matching TRBD1 (6 bases). The CDR3 extends over 14 amino acids. The V end was cut by 4 bases, the J end by 3 bases, with 13 bases between. CDR1 and CDR2 from the germline V gene are GTSNPN and SVGIG (reference sequence). Here the CDR3 reads CAWTGRGSGNTIYF. Here the CDR3 DNA reads TGTGCCTGGACGGGCAGGGGAAGTGGAAACACCATATATTTT.

The chain couples TRBV14 to TRBJ2-3; 11 nucleotides match TRBD2. The CDR3 loop spans 17 amino acids. Trimming at V came to 0 bases and at J to 9 bases, leaving 11 bases not matched to a gene. CDR1 SGHDN and CDR2 FVKESK come from the germline V gene. In DNA, the CDR3 is TGTGCCAGCAGCCAAGAATCCGGACGAAGACTAGCGGGGACGCAGTATTTT. Amino acids: CASSQESGRRLAGTQYF.

The V gene is TRBV11-1, the J gene TRBJ2-3; weak D call: TRBD1 (5 bases). Germline V lookup: CDR1 SGHAT, CDR2 FQDESV (reference sequence). The CDR3 spans 13 residues. The V gene lost 3 bases and the J gene lost 9 bases, with 13 bases spanning the gap. The CDR3 DNA reads as TGTGCCAGCAGCTTCGTAGGGGCTGGAACGCAGTATTTT. Translation gives CASSFVGAGTQYF.

Remarks on this clone: In the same sample, other DNA sequences code for this CDR3. V is TRBV27 and J is TRBJ2-7; D gene unclear. CDR1 MNHEY and CDR2 SMNVEV come from the germline V gene (reference sequence). Trimming shortened V by 0 bases and J by 0 bases, and 6 bases separated the two germline ends. The CDR3 runs to 14 residues. CDR3 nucleotides: TGTGCCAGCAGTTTATCTACAGCCTCCTACGAGCAGTACTTC. Amino acids: CASSLSTASYEQYF.